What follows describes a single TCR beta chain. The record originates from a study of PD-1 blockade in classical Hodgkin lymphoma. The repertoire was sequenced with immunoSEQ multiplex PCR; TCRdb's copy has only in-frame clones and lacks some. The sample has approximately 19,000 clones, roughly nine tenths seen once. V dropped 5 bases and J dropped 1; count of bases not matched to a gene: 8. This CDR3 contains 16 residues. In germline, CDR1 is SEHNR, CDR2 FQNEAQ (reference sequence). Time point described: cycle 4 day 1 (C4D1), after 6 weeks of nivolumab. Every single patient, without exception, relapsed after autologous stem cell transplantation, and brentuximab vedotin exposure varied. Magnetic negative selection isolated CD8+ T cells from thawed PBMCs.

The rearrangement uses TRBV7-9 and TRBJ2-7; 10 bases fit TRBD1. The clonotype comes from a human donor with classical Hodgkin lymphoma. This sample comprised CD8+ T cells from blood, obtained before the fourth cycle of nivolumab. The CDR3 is CASSHDPGQGSYEQYF. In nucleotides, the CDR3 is TGTGCCAGCAGCCACGACCCGGGACAGGGGTCCTACGAGCAGTACTTC.